The 24 T cell receptor beta chains below all came from one sample that was sequenced in a study of technical replicates of blood from several donors. Data came from immunoSEQ multiplex PCR; TCRdb stores just in-frame clones and leaves some out. The data hold 60,000 to 90,000 clones, with approximately 96% observed a single time. Sequenced material: T cells isolated from PBMCs. These receptors were taken from a human donor in good health.

This rearrangement joins TRBV5-1 to TRBJ1-1; 8 bases agree with TRBD1. CDR3 length equals 13 residues. With V trimmed by 5 bases and J by 4 bases, 4 bases remained unmatched. Germline CDR1 is SGHRS and CDR2 is YFSETQ. The CDR3 protein is CASSQGARTEAFF. Here the CDR3 DNA reads TGCGCCAGCAGTCAGGGGGCTCGCACTGAAGCTTTCTTT.

The rearrangement joins TRBV19 to TRBJ2-7, with TRBD2 identical over 13 bases. Germline trimming cut 3 bases from V and 6 bases from J; bases unmatched to any gene: 8. The CDR3 sequence is 16 residues long. Per the germline V gene, CDR1 is LNHDA and CDR2 is SQIVND (reference sequence). CDR3 in amino acids: CASSITGTSGMTEQYF. The CDR3 bases are TGTGCCAGTAGTATCACCGGGACTAGCGGGATGACCGAGCAGTACTTC.

A single count supports this clone. This chain links TRBV2 with TRBJ2-2, with 12 positions matching TRBD1. Germline V gene data show CDR1 as SNHLY and CDR2 as FYNNEI. Trimming took 3 bases from V and 4 from J; bases not matched to a gene: 6. The CDR3 has 17 amino acids. The CDR3 region is CASSDRPGQGATGELFF. CDR3 nucleotide sequence: TGTGCCAGCAGTGACAGGCCGGGACAGGGGGCCACCGGGGAGCTGTTTTTT.

V usage is TRBV5-6 and J usage is TRBJ2-3, with 8 bases fitting TRBD2. V lost 1 base, J lost 6 bases, and 7 bases stayed unmatched. Germline CDR1 SGHDT, CDR2 YYEEEE. The CDR3 spans 15 residues. As DNA, the CDR3 is TGTGCCAGCAGCTTGACGGGAGGGCCCTCGGATACGCAGTATTTT. It encodes CASSLTGGPSDTQYF.

The V gene is TRBV4-1, the J gene TRBJ1-1; weak D call: TRBD1 (6 bases). This CDR3 spans 17 amino acids. Germline CDR1 and CDR2: MGHRA and YSYEKL. With 3 bases removed from V and 6 bases from J, the gap between germline ends came to 23 bases. This CDR3 reads CASSQHRARSGVAEAFF. For the CDR3, the DNA is TGCGCCAGCAGCCAGCATCGAGCCAGATCAGGGGTGGCTGAAGCTTTCTTT.

The chain recombines TRBV2 with TRBJ1-2; maybe TRBD1 (6 bases). The CDR3 contains 13 residues. V lost 6 bases and J 6 bases, leaving 14 bases between the germline ends. Germline V gene sequence: CDR1 SNHLY, CDR2 FYNNEI. Here the CDR3 reads CASRGTPGDGYTF. The CDR3 DNA sequence: TGTGCCAGCAGAGGTACCCCAGGGGATGGCTACACCTTC.

V and J are TRBV4-1 and TRBJ2-7; TRBD1 is a possible D gene (6 bases). V was cut by 4 bases and J by 1 base, with 11 bases left in between. From germline, CDR1 is MGHRA and CDR2 YSYEKL. The CDR3 contains 14 residues. CDR3 protein: CASSPTQGSYEQYF. The CDR3 nucleotides read TGCGCCAGCAGCCCAACCCAGGGGTCCTACGAGCAGTACTTC.

CDR3 in amino acids: CAGGSYGYTF. CDR3 nucleotide sequence: TGTGCAGGGGGTAGCTATGGCTACACCTTC. The rearrangement links TRBV2 to TRBJ1-2, with a possible D match to TRBD1 (6 bases). CDR1 SNHLY and CDR2 FYNNEI come from the germline V gene. This CDR3 region has 10 residues.

This rearrangement joins TRBV19 to TRBJ1-2; weak D call: TRBD1 (6 bases). The CDR3 is made up of 14 amino acids. V was shortened by 7 bases and J by 4 bases, with 16 bases between the two germline ends. Looked up from germline, CDR1 is LNHDA and CDR2 is SQIVND (reference sequence). CDR3 residues: CASNALGGGYGYTF. Written as DNA, the CDR3 is TGTGCCAGTAACGCCTTAGGGGGGGGCTATGGCTACACCTTC.

CDR3: CASSYSPLVEAFF. CDR3 DNA: TGTGCCAGCAGTTACTCCCCACTAGTAGAAGCTTTCTTT. This chain connects TRBV6-5 to TRBJ1-1; D is unclear. The CDR3 length is 13 residues. From germline, CDR1 is MNHEY and CDR2 SVGAGI. The V and J ends lost 0 bases and 8 bases respectively, with 10 bases between them.

The genes are TRBV6-6 and TRBJ1-2; TRBD1 agrees at 7 bases. The J segment lost 8 bases and the V segment lost 6 bases, leaving 12 bases of the junction unmatched. The CDR3 loop spans 14 amino acids. The V gene's germline CDR1 is MNHNY and CDR2 SVGAGI (reference sequence). This chain's CDR3 is CASRDRQGFFGYTF. The CDR3 DNA reads TGTGCCAGCAGGGACCGACAGGGATTTTTCGGCTACACCTTC.

The genes are TRBV4-1 and TRBJ1-4, with D hard to call. Germline CDR1 reads MGHRA; CDR2 reads YSYEKL. The CDR3 loop spans 17 amino acids. V lost 3 bases, J lost 8 bases, and 22 bases lay in between. Written as DNA, the CDR3 is TGCGCCAGCAGCCAGGAAATGAGACACCTTTCGGGGGAAAAACTGTTTTTT. Encoded protein: CASSQEMRHLSGEKLFF.

This chain joins TRBV6-1 and TRBJ2-1; weak D call: TRBD1 (5 bases). Germline CDR1 reads MNHNS; CDR2 reads SASEGT. The V and J ends lost 4 bases and 4 bases respectively, with 14 bases between them. CDR3 length equals 15 residues. CDR3 nucleotides: TGTGCCAGCAGTGCGGCGGTGGGGCAATACAATGAGCAGTTCTTC. Encoded protein: CASSAAVGQYNEQFF.

The chain combines TRBV11-3 with TRBJ2-6; 9 nucleotides align to TRBD1. The CDR3 is 18 amino acids. In germline, CDR1 is SGHNT, CDR2 YENEEA. V was clipped by 5 bases and J by 2 bases; unmatched bases: 10. CDR3 sequence: CASSHPRDRVAGANVLTF. The CDR3 coding sequence is TGTGCCAGCAGCCACCCTCGGGACAGGGTCGCTGGGGCCAACGTCCTGACTTTC.

The rearrangement uses TRBV9 and TRBJ2-7; 9 nucleotides agree with TRBD1. Germline V lookup: CDR1 SGDLS, CDR2 YYNGEE. The CDR3 sequence is 14 residues long. V was clipped by 4 bases and J by 2 bases; unmatched bases: 4. The DNA for the CDR3 is TGTGCCAGCAGCCTCGGGACAGGGACCTACGAGCAGTACTTC. Translated: CASSLGTGTYEQYF.

In this sample, this clone turned up once. The chain joins TRBV5-4 to TRBJ1-3; 7 nucleotides agree with TRBD1. The CDR3 consists of 17 residues. Unmatched junction bases numbered 6, after V lost 0 bases and J lost 0 bases. Per germline, CDR1 SGHNT and CDR2 YYREEE (reference sequence). CDR3 residues: CASSLDRGVLSGNTIYF. CDR3 DNA sequence: TGTGCCAGCAGCTTGGACAGGGGAGTCCTCTCTGGAAACACCATATATTTT.

V and J are TRBV28 and TRBJ1-5; TRBD1 might be the D (6 bases). V lost 7 bases and J lost 6, with 16 bases in between. CDR1 and CDR2 (germline): MDHEN, SYDVKM. CDR3 length: 14 amino acids. As DNA, the CDR3 is TGTGCCAGCACCCAACAGGGTCGGCCTCAGCCCCAGCATTTT. The encoded protein is CASTQQGRPQPQHF.

The sample holds one count of this clone. The genes are TRBV7-2 and TRBJ2-1; weak D call: TRBD2 (6 bases). V was pared by 2 bases and J by 0 bases, with 17 bases between. The CDR3 has 18 residues. CDR1 SGHTA and CDR2 FQGNSA come from the germline V gene. The DNA of the CDR3 is TGTGCCAGCAGCTTAAGGGGTAGGACTATCATCTCCTACAATGAGCAGTTCTTC. Its protein is CASSLRGRTIISYNEQFF.

The J gene is TRBJ2-2, the V gene TRBV30, with D uncertain. Per germline, CDR1 GTSNPN and CDR2 SVGIG (reference sequence). The CDR3 is made up of 14 amino acids. Trimming took off 3 bases at V and 2 bases at J, with 10 bases between the two ends. The CDR3: CAWRLASNTGELFF. DNA of the CDR3: TGTGCCTGGAGGTTAGCCAGTAACACCGGGGAGCTGTTTTTT. The variable domain in full, with the rest retrieved from reference TRBV30 and TRBJ2-2, is SQTIHQWPATLVQPVGSPLSLECTVEGTSNPNLYWYRQAAGRGLQLLFYSVGIGQISSEVPQNLSASRPQDRQFILSSKKLLLSDSGFYLCAWRLASNTGELFFGEGSRLTVL.

This chain joins TRBV7-2 and TRBJ2-7; 8 positions agree with TRBD2. Trimming cost V 0 bases and J 5 bases; bases outside gene matches: 6. This CDR3 is 15 amino acids long. Germline V gene sequence: CDR1 SGHTA, CDR2 FQGNSA. The CDR3 sequence is CASSLAPLAGNEQYF. CDR3 DNA: TGTGCCAGCAGCTTAGCGCCCCTAGCGGGCAACGAGCAGTACTTC.

The rearrangement links TRBV10-2 to TRBJ1-4; D not resolved. This CDR3 has 13 amino acids. V was clipped by 7 bases and J by 5 bases, with 11 bases between them. Germline values: CDR1 WSHSY, CDR2 SAAADI. This CDR3 reads CASILSGNEKLFF. The CDR3 nucleotides read TGCGCCAGCATTCTGAGCGGGAATGAAAAACTGTTTTTT.

The V and J genes are TRBV7-6 and TRBJ1-1, with D perhaps TRBD1 (5 bases). V lost 1 base, J lost 4 bases, and 7 bases lay in between. The CDR3 length is 13 residues. Germline CDR1 is SGHVS and CDR2 is FNYEAQ. Here the CDR3 reads CASSLEGPTEAFF. For the CDR3, the DNA is TGTGCCAGCAGCTTAGAGGGGCCCACTGAAGCTTTCTTT.

V gene TRBV7-9 combines with J gene TRBJ2-5, with D possibly matching TRBD2 (6 bases). Trimming shortened V by 5 bases and J by 4 bases, and 14 bases separated the two germline ends. Germline CDR1 is SEHNR and CDR2 is FQNEAQ (reference sequence). The CDR3 runs 14 residues. The CDR3 here is CASSTGGGPETQYF. CDR3 sequence (DNA): TGTGCCAGCAGCACCGGGGGAGGTCCAGAGACCCAGTACTTC.

The CDR3 here is CASSIGTGGHYGYTF. CDR3 sequence (DNA): TGTGCCAGTAGTATAGGGACAGGGGGCCACTATGGCTACACCTTC. This chain uses TRBV19 with TRBJ1-2, with 11 bases identical to TRBD1. The CDR3 sequence is 15 residues long. In germline, CDR1 is LNHDA, CDR2 SQIVND (reference sequence). V was clipped by 1 base and J by 3 bases; unmatched bases: 1.